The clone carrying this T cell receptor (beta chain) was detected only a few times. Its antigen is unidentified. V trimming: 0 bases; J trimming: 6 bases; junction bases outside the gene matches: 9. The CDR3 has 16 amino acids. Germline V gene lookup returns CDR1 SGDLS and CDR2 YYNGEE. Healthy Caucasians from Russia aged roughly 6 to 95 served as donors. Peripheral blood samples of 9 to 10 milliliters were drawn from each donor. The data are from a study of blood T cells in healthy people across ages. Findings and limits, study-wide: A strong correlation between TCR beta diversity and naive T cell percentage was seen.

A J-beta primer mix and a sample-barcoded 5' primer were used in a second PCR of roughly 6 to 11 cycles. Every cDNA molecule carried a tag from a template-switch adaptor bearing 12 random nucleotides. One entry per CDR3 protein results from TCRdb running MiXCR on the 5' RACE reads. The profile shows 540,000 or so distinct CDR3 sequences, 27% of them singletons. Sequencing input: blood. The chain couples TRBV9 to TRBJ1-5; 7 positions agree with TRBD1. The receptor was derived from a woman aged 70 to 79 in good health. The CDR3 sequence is CASSVGSDREAQPQHF. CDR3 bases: TGTGCCAGCAGCGTAGGGTCCGACAGGGAGGCTCAGCCCCAGCATTTT.